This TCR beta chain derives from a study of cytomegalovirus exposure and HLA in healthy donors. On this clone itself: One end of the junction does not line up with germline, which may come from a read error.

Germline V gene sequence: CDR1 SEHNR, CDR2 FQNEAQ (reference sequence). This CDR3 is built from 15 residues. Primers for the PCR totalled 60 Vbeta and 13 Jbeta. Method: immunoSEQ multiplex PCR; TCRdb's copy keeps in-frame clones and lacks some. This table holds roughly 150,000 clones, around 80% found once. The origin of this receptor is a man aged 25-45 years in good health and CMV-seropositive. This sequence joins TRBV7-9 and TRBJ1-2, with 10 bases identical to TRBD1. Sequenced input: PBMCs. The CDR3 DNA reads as TGTTCCAGCAGCTTAGTGTTCGGGACAGGGGATGGCTACACCTTC. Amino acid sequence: CSSSLVFGTGDGYTF.